Presented here are 13 T cell receptor beta chains from one specimen sequenced in a study of cytomegalovirus exposure and HLA in healthy donors. In the PCR, 60 Vbeta and 13 Jbeta primers were used. Profiled with immunoSEQ multiplex PCR; TCRdb holds only in-frame clones, not every one. The repertoire holds 150,000 to 200,000 clones, with over 80% as singletons. Sequencing input: PBMCs. The receptors derive from a woman between 18 and 29 years old in good health and CMV-seronegative.

The chain employs TRBV7-6 and TRBJ2-3; D gene unclear. CDR1 and CDR2 from the germline V gene are SGHVS and FNYEAQ. Trimming left V 3 bases short and J 4 bases short, with 2 bases between. The CDR3 runs to 11 residues. The CDR3 DNA reads as TGTGCCAGCAGCTTCTCAGATACGCAGTATTTT. Translation: CASSFSDTQYF.

V gene TRBV5-8 combines with J gene TRBJ1-3; D is undetermined. Germline CDR1 SGHTS, CDR2 YDEGEE. The CDR3 loop spans 14 amino acids. Trimming removed 1 base at V and 4 bases at J, with 9 bases between. The CDR3, as DNA: TGTGCCAGCAGCTTGTTAACAGTGGGAAACACCATATATTTT. Translation gives CASSLLTVGNTIYF.

The genes are TRBV28 and TRBJ1-1; TRBD1 matches at 9 bases. Germline CDR1 MDHEN, CDR2 SYDVKM. The CDR3 runs to 16 residues. With V trimmed by 4 bases and J by 4 bases, 10 bases remained unmatched. The chain's CDR3 is CASSSRTGVRTTEAFF. CDR3 bases: TGTGCCAGCAGTTCACGGACAGGGGTTCGGACCACTGAAGCTTTCTTT.

This rearrangement joins TRBV4-2 to TRBJ1-1; D ambiguous. The CDR3 contains 12 residues. CDR1 and CDR2 (germline): LGHNA, YNFKEQ. V lost 1 base and J 7 bases, leaving 7 bases between the germline ends. In DNA, the CDR3 is TGTGCCAGCAGCCAAGGCGAGGGTGAAGCTTTCTTT. It specifies CASSQGEGEAFF.

This chain uses TRBV27 with TRBJ1-2, with D maybe TRBD1 (5 bases). V was cut by 8 bases and J by 5 bases, with 15 bases left in between. Looked up from germline, CDR1 is MNHEY and CDR2 is SMNVEV (reference sequence). CDR3 length: 13 amino acids. The CDR3 spells CASAPGGGYGYTF. CDR3 nucleotides: TGTGCCAGCGCCCCCGGGGGGGGATATGGCTACACCTTC.

The sample holds one count of this clone. The rearrangement uses TRBV7-8 and TRBJ2-1; 9 positions match TRBD1. The J segment lost 10 bases and the V segment lost 5 bases, leaving 9 bases of the junction unmatched. The CDR3 length is 14 residues. Looked up from germline, CDR1 is SGHVS and CDR2 is FQNEAQ. In DNA form, the CDR3 reads TGTGCCAGCAGCCTCGGGACAGGGAATAAAGAGCAGTTCTTC. Its protein product is CASSLGTGNKEQFF.

The rearrangement links TRBV9 to TRBJ1-1; 7 bases map to TRBD1. The CDR3 spans 13 residues. CDR1 SGDLS and CDR2 YYNGEE come from the germline V gene. V lost 3 bases to trimming and J lost 9 bases; unmatched junction nucleotides: 8. The CDR3 bases are TGTGCCAGCAGCGGCTTGACAGGGTCGAAAGCTTTCTTT. Protein sequence: CASSGLTGSKAFF.

This chain uses TRBV30 with TRBJ1-5; 8 nucleotides agree with TRBD1. V was clipped by 3 bases and J by 3 bases; unmatched bases: 10. The V gene's germline CDR1 is GTSNPN and CDR2 SVGIG (reference sequence). There are 16 residues in the CDR3. The CDR3 loop reads CAWSGTGNTFNQPQHF. The DNA for the CDR3 is TGTGCCTGGAGCGGGACAGGCAATACCTTCAATCAGCCCCAGCATTTT. The entire variable domain, with the rest obtained from reference TRBV30 and TRBJ1-5, is as follows: SQTIHQWPATLVQPVGSPLSLECTVEGTSNPNLYWYRQAAGRGLQLLFYSVGIGQISSEVPQNLSASRPQDRQFILSSKKLLLSDSGFYLCAWSGTGNTFNQPQHFGDGTRLSIL.

This chain joins TRBV7-2 and TRBJ1-1; TRBD1 is a possible D gene (5 bases). The CDR3 totals 15 residues. Germline V lookup: CDR1 SGHTA, CDR2 FQGNSA. Trimming pared 2 bases from V and 5 bases from J, leaving 15 bases between. The CDR3 nucleotides are TGTGCCAGCAGCTTACCCGGTGGGGGGTGGACTGAAGCTTTCTTT. Translating it yields CASSLPGGGWTEAFF.

This clone was detected only a few times. The V call is TRBV4-2, the J call TRBJ1-2; maybe TRBD1 (5 bases). Germline CDR1 and CDR2: LGHNA and YNFKEQ. Trimming took 0 bases from V and 3 from J, leaving 11 bases between them. The CDR3 sequence is 15 residues long. The CDR3 loop reads CASSQEGRVDYGYTF. The DNA for the CDR3 is TGTGCCAGCAGCCAAGAAGGCAGGGTCGACTATGGCTACACCTTC.

The genes are TRBV29-1 and TRBJ2-3; maybe TRBD2 (5 bases). CDR1 is SQVTM, CDR2 ANQGSEA, per germline. This CDR3 region has 12 residues. V was trimmed by 2 bases and J by 8 bases, leaving 11 bases between them. CDR3 amino acids: CSVEPPSGTQYF. Written as DNA, the CDR3 is TGCAGCGTTGAACCCCCGAGCGGTACGCAGTATTTT.

The V gene is TRBV6-4, the J gene TRBJ2-6; TRBD2 agrees at 7 bases. CDR3 size: 16 residues. J gave up 1 base and V 3 bases, and 3 bases lay outside the gene matches. From germline, CDR1 is MRHNA and CDR2 SNTAGT. This CDR3 is CASSEGRGSGANVLTF. As DNA, the CDR3 is TGTGCCAGCAGTGAGGGGAGGGGATCTGGGGCCAACGTCCTGACTTTC.

The chain uses TRBV21-1 and TRBJ2-1; the table gives TRBD1 as D, unverified against the DNA. TRBV21-1 is noted as a pseudogene. This CDR3 region has 16 residues. The CDR3 DNA follows: TGTGCCAGCAGCATCCCCCCGGGACAGGGTGGGAATGAGCAGTTCTTC. Protein product: CASSIPPGQGGNEQFF.